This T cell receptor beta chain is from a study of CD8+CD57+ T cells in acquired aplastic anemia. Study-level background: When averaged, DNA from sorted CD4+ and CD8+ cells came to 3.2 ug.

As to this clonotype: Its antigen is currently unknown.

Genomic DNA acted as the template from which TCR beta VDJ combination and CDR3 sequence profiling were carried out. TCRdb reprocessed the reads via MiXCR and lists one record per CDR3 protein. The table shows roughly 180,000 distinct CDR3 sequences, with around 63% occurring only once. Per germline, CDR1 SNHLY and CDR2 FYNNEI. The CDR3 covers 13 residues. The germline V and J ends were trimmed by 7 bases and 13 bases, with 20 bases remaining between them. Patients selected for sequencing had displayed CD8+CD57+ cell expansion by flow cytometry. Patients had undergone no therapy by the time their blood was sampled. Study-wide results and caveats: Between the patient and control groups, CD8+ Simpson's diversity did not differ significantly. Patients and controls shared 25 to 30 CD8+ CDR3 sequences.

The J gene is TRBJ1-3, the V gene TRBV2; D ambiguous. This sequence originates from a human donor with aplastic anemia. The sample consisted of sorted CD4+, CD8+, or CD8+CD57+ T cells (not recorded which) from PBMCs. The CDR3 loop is CASITPLLPRIYF. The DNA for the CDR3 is TGTGCCAGCATTACTCCACTCCTCCCACGAATATATTTT.